This T cell receptor beta chain was sequenced in a study of T cells in Graves' hyperthyroidism and ophthalmopathy. Study-wide context: Peripheral blood was drawn at first diagnosis, prior to all treatment.

Germline V lookup: CDR1 MDHEN, CDR2 SYDVKM. The CDR3 is 16 amino acids. The trim removed 3 bases at V and 2 bases at J, leaving 7 bases unmatched. Amplification targeted TCR beta CDR3 regions from RNA transcripts. The HTBI primer set served for first-round RT-PCR of the TCR CDR3. Each CDR3 protein is one row after TCRdb ran MiXCR on the multiplex PCR reads. The data contain fewer than 750,000 distinct CDR3 sequences, about 15% of them seen just once; the ten biggest clones take up approximately 4.3%. Active moderate-to-severe ophthalmopathy, Clinical Activity Score at least 3, NOSPECS at least 4, under 3 months' duration.

Material: blood. The rearrangement joins TRBV28 to TRBJ2-4; 7 positions match TRBD2. The receptor's source is a middle-aged woman with Graves' ophthalmopathy. The CDR3 sequence: CASSFFSGGTKNIQYF. DNA for the CDR3: TGTGCCAGCAGTTTTTTTTCCGGGGGGACCAAAAACATTCAGTACTTC. Full variable domain (outside the CDR3, taken from reference TRBV28 and TRBJ2-4): DVKVTQSSRYLVKRTGEKVFLECVQDMDHENMFWYRQDPGLGLRLIYFSYDVKMKEKGDIPEGYSVSREKKERFSLILESASTNQTSMYLCASSFFSGGTKNIQYFGAGTRLSVL.